This TCR beta chain was identified in a study of shared clonotypes between healthy human individuals. Notes on this clone: The antigen is undetermined.

Here immunoSEQ multiplex PCR was the method, and the copy in TCRdb shows in-frame clones only, minus some. The sample lists approximately 980,000 clones, 76% occurring once. Study-wide points: Memory subsets generally showed lower estimated richness than naive subsets.

Sequencing used memory CD4+ T cells sorted from blood. Subset denoted: CD45RA-negative fraction. This clonotype originated in a young man in good health.

CDR3 loop: CASSFVGHIQYF. The CDR3 DNA reads TGTGCCAGCAGTTTTGTAGGGCACATTCAGTACTTC. The chain carries TRBV27 and TRBJ2-4; D gene uncertain. The CDR3 totals 12 residues. CDR1 is MNHEY, CDR2 SMNVEV, per germline (reference sequence). The V end lost 3 bases, the J end lost 8 bases, and 8 bases lay between the germline ends.